This T cell receptor (beta chain) stems from a study of blood T cell repertoires in COVID-19. Across the study: COVID-19 samples from acute and convalescent phases originated in the United States, Italy and Spain. In each case, the material was cDNA or gDNA derived from T cells, B-cell-depleted T cells, or PBMCs.

The germline V gene has CDR1 SGDLS and CDR2 YYNGEE. This CDR3 has 17 residues. V trimming: 4 bases; J trimming: 6 bases; junction bases outside the gene matches: 10. Original handling: Estimated nucleated cell counts came from reference gene primer amplification. TCRdb's table, derived via immunoSEQ multiplex PCR, lists solely in-frame clones and lacks some. V, J and clone size derive from that table, while D and trimming were established from the DNA sequence. The sample has nearly 60,000 clones; around 85% are singletons. This clonotype was sampled from a middle-aged man with active COVID-19. J is TRBJ2-1 and V is TRBV9, with TRBD2 identical over 13 bases. Material for sequencing was peripheral blood. CDR3 loop: CASSPTSWTSGSNEQFF. The DNA for the CDR3 is TGTGCCAGCAGCCCTACTTCTTGGACTAGCGGGAGCAATGAGCAGTTCTTC. Full variable domain (rest looked up from reference TRBV9 and TRBJ2-1): DSGVTQTPKHLITATGQRVTLRCSPRSGDLSVYWYQQSLDQGLQFLIQYYNGEERAKGNILERFSAQQFPDLHSELNLSSLELGDSALYFCASSPTSWTSGSNEQFFGPGTRLTVL.